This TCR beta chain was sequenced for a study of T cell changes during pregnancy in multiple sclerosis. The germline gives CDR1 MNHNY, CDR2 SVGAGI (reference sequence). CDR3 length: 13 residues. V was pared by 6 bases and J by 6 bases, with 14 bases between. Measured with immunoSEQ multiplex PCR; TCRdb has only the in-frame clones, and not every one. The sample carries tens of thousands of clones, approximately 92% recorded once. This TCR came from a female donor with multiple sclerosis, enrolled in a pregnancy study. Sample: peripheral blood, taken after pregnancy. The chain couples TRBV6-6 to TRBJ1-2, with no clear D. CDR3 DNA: TGTGCCAGCAGCCCCCGACTCTGGGATGGCTACACCTTC. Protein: CASSPRLWDGYTF.